The present T cell receptor beta chain was sequenced within a study of regulatory T cells in long-lasting Graves disease. Study background: A definition of persistent Graves' disease required over 5 years of antithyroid drugs plus positive TSH receptor antibodies.

CDR3 regions were amplified by Arm-PCR using iRepertoire HTBI primers to build TCR beta libraries. TCRdb itself ran the multiplex PCR reads through MiXCR, one entry per CDR3 protein. The table has hundreds of thousands of distinct CDR3 sequences, about 20% seen once. Ten or more counts support this clonotype. Described time point: persistent/refractory GD, antithyroid drugs over 5 years with positive TRAb. Preparation of the TCR library used RNA extracted from PBMCs. Patients of an endocrinology department in Xi'an, China, were included. The ends lost 7 bases at V and 5 bases at J; junction bases unmatched: 5. This CDR3 is 11 amino acids long. The germline CDR1 and CDR2 sequences are DFQATT and SNEGSKA (reference sequence).

This TCR was sampled from a female donor with Graves disease. This sequence joins TRBV20-1 and TRBJ2-7; TRBD2 matches 7 bases. Sequenced material: peripheral blood mononuclear cells (PBMCs), taken when the disease was refractory, from a patient treated with antithyroid drugs. CDR3 region: CSGREIDEQYF. CDR3 nucleotide sequence: TGCAGTGGGCGGGAGATAGACGAGCAGTACTTC.